This record covers a single T cell receptor beta chain. These data originate in a study of control samples from healthy donors and cancer patients. CDR1 and CDR2 from the germline V gene are MGHDK and SYGVNS. V lost 6 bases to trimming and J lost 4 bases, with 18 bases between them. The CDR3 extends over 15 amino acids. Here immunoSEQ multiplex PCR was the method, and the copy in TCRdb shows in-frame clones only, minus some. The sample carries tens of thousands of clones, 70% to 90% recorded once. Source material: blood. This chain joins TRBV25-1 and TRBJ2-5; tentatively, D is TRBD1 (7 bases). The origin of this receptor is a man in his fifties or sixties in good health. CDR3 amino acids: CASSEGGGGRETQYF. The CDR3 nucleotides are TGTGCCAGCAGCGAAGGAGGAGGGGGCAGAGAGACCCAGTACTTC.